One sample yielded the 29 T cell receptor beta chains listed below, sequenced in a study of shared clonotypes between healthy human individuals. This table comes from immunoSEQ multiplex PCR, and its TCRdb copy is limited to in-frame clones, with some not included. The table records about 480,000 clones, over 75% of them present only once. The sequencing input was PBMCs. The receptor source for this set is a woman aged 40 to 49 in good health. Some clones in this sample may be carry-over from other donors' samples.

Here the CDR3 reads CAWRQQGGAEAFF. DNA of the CDR3: TGTGCCTGGAGGCAACAGGGAGGGGCTGAAGCTTTCTTT. The chain couples TRBV30 to TRBJ1-1; a possible D gene is TRBD1 (6 bases). The CDR3 is 13 amino acids. The V and J ends lost 3 bases and 6 bases respectively, with 14 bases between them. Germline V gives CDR1 GTSNPN, CDR2 SVGIG (reference sequence).

This sequence joins TRBV5-1 and TRBJ2-6; 7 positions match TRBD1. V dropped 9 bases and J dropped 4; count of bases not matched to a gene: 7. The CDR3 is 14 residues long. The germline V gene has CDR1 SGHRS and CDR2 YFSETQ. The CDR3 protein is CATRQGTGANVLTF. The CDR3 DNA sequence: TGCGCCACTCGACAGGGTACGGGGGCCAACGTCCTGACTTTC.

The chain has TRBV5-4 and TRBJ1-4; TRBD1 might be the D (6 bases). Trimming left V 4 bases short and J 5 bases short, with 12 bases between. Germline CDR1 reads SGHNT; CDR2 reads YYREEE (reference sequence). CDR3 size: 14 residues. CDR3: CASSVGTQNEKLFF. CDR3 nucleotide sequence: TGTGCCAGCAGCGTCGGGACACAGAATGAAAAACTGTTTTTT.

This clone showed up just a few times. The rearrangement joins TRBV19 to TRBJ1-2; D not resolved. V was clipped by 1 base and J by 6 bases, with 12 bases between them. Per germline, CDR1 LNHDA and CDR2 SQIVND (reference sequence). The CDR3 loop spans 14 amino acids. The CDR3 loop is CASSIGRLWDGYTF. CDR3 sequence (DNA): TGTGCCAGTAGTATAGGACGACTATGGGATGGCTACACCTTC.

J is TRBJ1-4 and V is TRBV18; 7 bases fit TRBD1. Germline loops: CDR1 KGHSH, CDR2 LQKENI. The CDR3 loop spans 14 amino acids. J was trimmed by 8 bases and V by 6 bases; bases with no gene match: 9. For the CDR3, the DNA is TGTGCCAGCTCGCAAAACCCGGGACAGGAAAAACTGTTTTTT. Its translation: CASSQNPGQEKLFF.

This rearrangement joins TRBV6-5 to TRBJ2-5; TRBD1 matches at 11 bases. Germline CDR1 and CDR2: MNHEY and SVGAGI. The junction had 6 bases not matched to a gene; V was cut back by 8 bases and J by 1 base. The CDR3 runs 15 residues. CDR3 DNA: TGTGCCAGCTCTCCGGGACAGGGGGTCCAAGAGACCCAGTACTTC. This codes for CASSPGQGVQETQYF.

The chain uses TRBV28 and TRBJ2-7; 7 positions agree with TRBD1. The V segment lost 6 bases and the J segment 4 bases; nucleotides outside the gene matches: 6. Germline values: CDR1 MDHEN, CDR2 SYDVKM. The CDR3 is 13 amino acids. The CDR3 sequence: CASSRGQDYEQYF. DNA for the CDR3: TGTGCCAGCAGCCGAGGACAGGATTACGAGCAGTACTTC.

V gene TRBV30 combines with J gene TRBJ1-2; tentatively, D is TRBD1 (5 bases). This CDR3 spans 15 amino acids. CDR1 is GTSNPN and CDR2 is SVGIG in the germline V gene (reference sequence). V was trimmed by 2 bases and J by 0 bases, leaving 13 bases between them. CDR3: CAWSLTTAPNYGYTF. As DNA, the CDR3 is TGTGCCTGGAGTCTCACGACAGCTCCTAACTATGGCTACACCTTC.

The chain is built from TRBV15 and TRBJ2-1; D might be TRBD2 (6 bases). Germline CDR1 LNHNV, CDR2 YYDKDF (reference sequence). The CDR3 length is 12 residues. Trimming stripped 0 bases from V and 10 bases from J, with 7 bases between. CDR3 coding DNA: TGTGCCACCAGCAGAGACCGGGGGGAGCAGTTCTTC. Amino acids: CATSRDRGEQFF.

The chain combines TRBV27 with TRBJ1-5, with 7 bases identical to TRBD1. Losses at the gene ends were 2 bases for V and 4 bases for J; bases not matched to a gene: 11. CDR1 and CDR2 from the germline V gene are MNHEY and SMNVEV (reference sequence). There are 17 residues in the CDR3. The CDR3 nucleotides read TGTGCCAGCAGTTTACGGGCGCCGGGACAGACTAATCAGCCCCAGCATTTT. The encoded protein is CASSLRAPGQTNQPQHF.

The chain couples TRBV27 to TRBJ2-1; TRBD1 is a possible D gene (5 bases). CDR1 MNHEY and CDR2 SMNVEV come from the germline V gene (reference sequence). V lost 4 bases to trimming and J lost 1 base, with 8 bases between them. This CDR3 contains 14 residues. CDR3 nucleotides: TGTGCCAGCAGTTCGCAGGGATCCTACAATGAGCAGTTCTTC. It codes for CASSSQGSYNEQFF.

The genes are TRBV9 and TRBJ2-2; no clear D gene. V was clipped by 4 bases and J by 4 bases, with 5 bases between them. Looked up from germline, CDR1 is SGDLS and CDR2 is YYNGEE. The CDR3 has 12 amino acids. CDR3 coding DNA: TGTGCCAGCAGCCAGCCCACCGGGGAGCTGTTTTTT. Protein sequence: CASSQPTGELFF.

The sample holds one count of this clone. The rearrangement uses TRBV4-2 and TRBJ2-3; maybe TRBD2 (6 bases). This CDR3 is built from 15 residues. V dropped 4 bases and J dropped 5 bases, with 16 bases sitting between them. In germline, CDR1 is LGHNA, CDR2 YNFKEQ. For the CDR3, the DNA is TGTGCCAGCAGCCGGCCGGGACTCACCCTAGATACGCAGTATTTT. It is translated as CASSRPGLTLDTQYF.

The chain carries TRBV5-4 and TRBJ2-1; D remains unclear. The CDR3 totals 13 residues. The V and J ends lost 1 base and 10 bases respectively, with 12 bases between them. The germline V gene has CDR1 SGHNT and CDR2 YYREEE (reference sequence). CDR3 coding DNA: TGTGCCAGCAGCTTGTTGCCGGAGAGGGAGCAGTTCTTC. Protein: CASSLLPEREQFF.

Note on this clone: A junction end diverges from the germline sequence, so it may reflect a read error. The chain recombines TRBV7-7 with TRBJ2-1, with TRBD2 as a possible D gene (6 bases). Germline CDR1 is SSHAT and CDR2 is FNYEAQ (reference sequence). The CDR3 spans 12 residues. The CDR3 sequence: CASSSRGGEQFF. CDR3 nucleotides: TGTGCTAGCAGCTCCCGGGGAGGAGAGCAGTTCTTC.

V gene TRBV28 combines with J gene TRBJ2-7; TRBD1 matches at 7 bases. CDR1 is MDHEN and CDR2 is SYDVKM in the germline V gene. The V and J ends lost 4 bases and 1 base, in that order; junction bases with no gene match: 7. There are 15 residues in the CDR3. The CDR3 spells CASSSPATGSYEQYF. The CDR3 DNA sequence: TGTGCCAGCAGTTCCCCCGCGACAGGGTCCTACGAGCAGTACTTC.

The CDR3 DNA is TGTGCCAGCACCTTGTCAGGGGGCACCCAACCCCACGAGCAGTACTTC. Residues: CASTLSGGTQPHEQYF. The V call is TRBV28, the J call TRBJ2-7; 8 bases line up with TRBD1. The CDR3 covers 16 residues. Germline CDR1 is MDHEN and CDR2 is SYDVKM. V gave up 7 bases and J gave up 5 bases; unmatched junction bases: 16.

The CDR3 protein is CASAWTSGSYNEQFF. The CDR3 DNA reads as TGTGCCAGCGCTTGGACTAGCGGGTCCTACAATGAGCAGTTCTTC. The rearrangement uses TRBV19 and TRBJ2-1; 11 nucleotides line up with TRBD2. CDR3 size: 15 residues. In germline, CDR1 is LNHDA, CDR2 SQIVND (reference sequence). Trimming at V came to 9 bases and at J to 1 base, leaving 5 bases not matched to a gene. Complete variable domain (other parts from reference TRBV19 and TRBJ2-1): DGGITQSPKYLFRKEGQNVTLSCEQNLNHDAMYWYRQDPGQGLRLIYYSQIVNDFQKGDIAEGYSVSREKKESFPLTVTSAQKNPTAFYLCASAWTSGSYNEQFFGPGTRLTVL.

The sample holds a few counts of this clone. The chain combines TRBV28 with TRBJ2-2, with TRBD1 matching 8 bases. The J segment lost 2 bases and the V segment lost 6 bases, leaving 8 bases of the junction unmatched. The V gene's germline CDR1 is MDHEN and CDR2 SYDVKM. The CDR3 is 16 residues long. CDR3 DNA: TGTGCCAGCAGCCGTACCGGGACAGGAAACACCGGGGAGCTGTTTTTT. It encodes CASSRTGTGNTGELFF.

The V call is TRBV10-3, the J call TRBJ1-3, with 9 bases aligning to TRBD1. The germline gives CDR1 ENHRY, CDR2 SYGVKD. The CDR3 is 16 amino acids. Losses at the gene ends were 4 bases for V and 0 bases for J; bases not matched to a gene: 4. Written as DNA, the CDR3 is TGTGCCATCAGTGGGACAGGGGACCTCTCTGGAAACACCATATATTTT. Its translation is CAISGTGDLSGNTIYF.

Concerning this clone itself: The junction departs from germline at one end; a sequencing error may be responsible. The V call is TRBV7-9, the J call TRBJ1-1; TRBD1 is a possible D gene (5 bases). Germline V CDR1 and CDR2: SEHNR, FQNEAQ (reference sequence). The CDR3 spans 14 residues. CDR3 coding DNA: TGTGCCAGCACCTTAGACAGTATGAACACTGAAGCTTTCTTT. Translated, it gives CASTLDSMNTEAFF.

This clone was detected once. V is TRBV6-6 and J is TRBJ1-1; 8 nucleotides line up with TRBD1. Germline V gives CDR1 MNHNY, CDR2 SVGAGI (reference sequence). The V gene end was trimmed by 6 bases and the J gene end by 1 base; junction bases not matched to a gene: 10. The CDR3 is made up of 16 amino acids. CDR3 nucleotides: TGTGCCAGCAGACACAGGGGGGGGGACGCGAACACTGAAGCTTTCTTT. Encoded protein: CASRHRGGDANTEAFF.

This rearrangement joins TRBV18 to TRBJ1-4; 9 bases fit TRBD1. V lost 1 base, J lost 8 bases, and 5 bases stayed unmatched. This CDR3 spans 15 amino acids. Germline V gene lookup returns CDR1 KGHSH and CDR2 LQKENI. The CDR3 spells CASSPQGQGEEKLFF. The CDR3 DNA reads as TGTGCCAGCTCACCACAGGGACAGGGAGAGGAAAAACTGTTTTTT.

A few counts support this clone. The chain carries TRBV10-3 and TRBJ2-7, with TRBD1 identical over 10 bases. J lost 4 bases, V lost 7 bases, and 7 bases had no gene match. Per germline, CDR1 ENHRY and CDR2 SYGVKD. CDR3 size: 14 residues. The CDR3 here is CAIKGGQGLYEQYF. In nucleotides, the CDR3 is TGTGCCATCAAAGGGGGACAGGGGTTGTACGAGCAGTACTTC.

The V and J genes are TRBV7-2 and TRBJ2-1, with D possibly being TRBD2 (5 bases). The V end lost 0 bases, the J end lost 3 bases, and 21 bases lay between the germline ends. CDR1 is SGHTA, CDR2 FQGNSA, per germline. The CDR3 sequence is 19 residues long. The DNA for the CDR3 is TGTGCCAGCAGCTTAGCCCTTAGCGAGAGCCTTGTGGGCTACAATGAGCAGTTCTTC. Residues: CASSLALSESLVGYNEQFF. The complete variable domain, with remaining parts taken from reference TRBV7-2 and TRBJ2-1, reads GAGVSQSPSNKVTEKGKDVELRCDPISGHTALYWYRQSLGQGLEFLIYFQGNSAPDKSGLPSDRFSAERTGGSVSTLTIQRTQQEDSAVYLCASSLALSESLVGYNEQFFGPGTRLTVL.

This clone was found once. The chain joins TRBV5-1 to TRBJ2-7, with D perhaps TRBD2 (5 bases). From germline, CDR1 is SGHRS and CDR2 YFSETQ. Trimming took off 3 bases at V and 5 bases at J, with 18 bases between the two ends. There are 15 residues in the CDR3. CDR3 bases: TGCGCCAGCAGCTGGAGCCGGGAAAAGGGCCACGAGCAGTACTTC. This encodes CASSWSREKGHEQYF.

The V gene is TRBV6-1, the J gene TRBJ2-2, with 12 bases lining up with TRBD2. The CDR3 consists of 18 residues. Germline V CDR1 and CDR2: MNHNS, SASEGT. The J segment lost 2 bases and the V segment lost 4 bases, leaving 8 bases of the junction unmatched. The CDR3 sequence: CASSGLAGAHLNTGELFF. In DNA, the CDR3 is TGTGCCAGCAGTGGACTAGCGGGAGCGCATTTAAACACCGGGGAGCTGTTTTTT.

This clone was recorded once. The chain recombines TRBV7-9 with TRBJ1-1; D unresolved. This CDR3 spans 14 amino acids. Trimming cost V 2 bases and J 1 base, with 8 bases left between them. Germline values: CDR1 SEHNR, CDR2 FQNEAQ (reference sequence). CDR3 sequence (DNA): TGTGCCAGCAGCTTATACTCCGGGAACACTGAAGCTTTCTTT. It encodes CASSLYSGNTEAFF.

V usage is TRBV19 and J usage is TRBJ1-3; 8 nucleotides align to TRBD1. The V gene end was trimmed by 7 bases and the J gene end by 1 base; junction bases not matched to a gene: 3. CDR1 and CDR2 from the germline V gene are LNHDA and SQIVND (reference sequence). The CDR3 is made up of 14 amino acids. Here the CDR3 DNA reads TGTGCCAGTACTACAGGGGGTTCTGGAAACACCATATATTTT. Amino acids: CASTTGGSGNTIYF.